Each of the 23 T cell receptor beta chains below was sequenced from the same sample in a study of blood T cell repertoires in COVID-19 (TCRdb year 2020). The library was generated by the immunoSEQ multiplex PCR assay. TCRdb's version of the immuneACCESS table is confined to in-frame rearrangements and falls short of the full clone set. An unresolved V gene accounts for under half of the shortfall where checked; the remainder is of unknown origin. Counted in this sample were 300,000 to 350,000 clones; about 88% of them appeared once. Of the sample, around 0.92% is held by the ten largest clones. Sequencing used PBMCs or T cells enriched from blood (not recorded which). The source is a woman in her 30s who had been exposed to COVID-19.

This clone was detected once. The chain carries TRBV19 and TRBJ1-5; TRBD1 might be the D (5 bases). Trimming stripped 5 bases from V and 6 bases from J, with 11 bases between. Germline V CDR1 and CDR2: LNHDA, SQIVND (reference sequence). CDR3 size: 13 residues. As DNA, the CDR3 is TGTGCCAGTAGTGGAGGGGAGTTTCAGCCCCAGCATTTT. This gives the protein CASSGGEFQPQHF.

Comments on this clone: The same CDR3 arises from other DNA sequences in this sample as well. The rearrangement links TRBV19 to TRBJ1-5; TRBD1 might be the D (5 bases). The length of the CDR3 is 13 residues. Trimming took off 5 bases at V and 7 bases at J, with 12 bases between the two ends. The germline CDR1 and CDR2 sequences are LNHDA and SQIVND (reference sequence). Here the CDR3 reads CASSSQGGQPQHF. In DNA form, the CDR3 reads TGTGCCAGTAGTTCCCAGGGAGGGCAGCCCCAGCATTTT. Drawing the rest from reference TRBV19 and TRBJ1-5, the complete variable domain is DGGITQSPKYLFRKEGQNVTLSCEQNLNHDAMYWYRQDPGQGLRLIYYSQIVNDFQKGDIAEGYSVSREKKESFPLTVTSAQKNPTAFYLCASSSQGGQPQHFGDGTRLSIL.

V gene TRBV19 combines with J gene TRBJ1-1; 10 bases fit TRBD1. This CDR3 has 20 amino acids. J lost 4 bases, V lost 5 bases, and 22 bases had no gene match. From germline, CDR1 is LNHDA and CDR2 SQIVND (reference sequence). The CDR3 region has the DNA TGTGCCAGTAGTCGACGACAGGGGGCGATCGCCCATAAATCGGGCACTGAAGCTTTCTTT. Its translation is CASSRRQGAIAHKSGTEAFF.

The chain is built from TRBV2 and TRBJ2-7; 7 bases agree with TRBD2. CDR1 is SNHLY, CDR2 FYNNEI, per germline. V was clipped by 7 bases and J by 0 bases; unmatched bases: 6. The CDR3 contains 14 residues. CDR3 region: CASNFERDSYEQYF. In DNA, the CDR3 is TGTGCCAGCAATTTCGAGCGGGACTCCTACGAGCAGTACTTC.

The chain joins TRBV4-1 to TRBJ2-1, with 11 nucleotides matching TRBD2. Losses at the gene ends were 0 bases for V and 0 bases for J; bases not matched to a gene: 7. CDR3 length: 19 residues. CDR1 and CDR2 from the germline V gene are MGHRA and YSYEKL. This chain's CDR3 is CASSQDSTSGASSYNEQFF. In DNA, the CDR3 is TGCGCCAGCAGCCAAGATTCGACTAGCGGGGCTAGCTCCTACAATGAGCAGTTCTTC.

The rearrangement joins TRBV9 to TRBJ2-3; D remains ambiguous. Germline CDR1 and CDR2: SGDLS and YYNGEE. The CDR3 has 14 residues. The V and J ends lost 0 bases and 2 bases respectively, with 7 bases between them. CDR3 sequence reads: CASSVGRDTDTQYF. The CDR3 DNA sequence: TGTGCCAGCAGCGTAGGGAGAGACACAGATACGCAGTATTTT.

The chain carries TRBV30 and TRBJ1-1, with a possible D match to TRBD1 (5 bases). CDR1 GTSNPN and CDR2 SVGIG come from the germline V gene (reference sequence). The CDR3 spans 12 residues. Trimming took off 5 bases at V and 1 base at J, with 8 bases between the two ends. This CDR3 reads CAWGGGNTEAFF. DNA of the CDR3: TGTGCCTGGGGGGGAGGGAACACTGAAGCTTTCTTT.

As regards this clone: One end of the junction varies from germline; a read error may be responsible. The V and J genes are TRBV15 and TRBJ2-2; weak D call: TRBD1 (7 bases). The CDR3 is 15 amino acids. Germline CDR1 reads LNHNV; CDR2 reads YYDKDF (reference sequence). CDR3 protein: CATRRGGTVAGELFF. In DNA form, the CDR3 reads TGTGCCACCAGAAGAGGCGGGACAGTGGCCGGGGAGCTGTTTTTT.

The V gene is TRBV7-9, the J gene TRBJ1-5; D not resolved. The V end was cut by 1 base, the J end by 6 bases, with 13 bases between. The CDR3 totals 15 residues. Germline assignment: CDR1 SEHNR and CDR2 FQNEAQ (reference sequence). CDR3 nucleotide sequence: TGTGCCAGCAGCTTAGGCGGGGAGTTCTTTCAGCCCCAGCATTTT. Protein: CASSLGGEFFQPQHF.

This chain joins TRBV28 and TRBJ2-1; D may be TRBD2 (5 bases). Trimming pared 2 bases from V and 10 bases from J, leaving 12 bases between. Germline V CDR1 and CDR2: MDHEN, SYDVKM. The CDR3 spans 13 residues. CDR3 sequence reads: CASSLQRPGEQFF. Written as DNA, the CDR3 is TGTGCCAGCAGTTTACAGCGGCCGGGCGAGCAGTTCTTC.

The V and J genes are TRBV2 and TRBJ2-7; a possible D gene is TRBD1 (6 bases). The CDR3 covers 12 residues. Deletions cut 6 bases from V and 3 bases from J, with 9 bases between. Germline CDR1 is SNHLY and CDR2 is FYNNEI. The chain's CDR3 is CASRGQHYEQYF. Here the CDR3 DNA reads TGTGCCAGCAGGGGACAACACTACGAGCAGTACTTC.

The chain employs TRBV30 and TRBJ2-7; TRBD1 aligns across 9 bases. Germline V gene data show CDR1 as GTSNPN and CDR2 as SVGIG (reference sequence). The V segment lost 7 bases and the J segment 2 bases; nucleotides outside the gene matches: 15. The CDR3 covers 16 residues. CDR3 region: CASVPTDRGFTYEQYF. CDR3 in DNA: TGTGCCTCAGTTCCAACCGACAGGGGGTTCACCTACGAGCAGTACTTC.

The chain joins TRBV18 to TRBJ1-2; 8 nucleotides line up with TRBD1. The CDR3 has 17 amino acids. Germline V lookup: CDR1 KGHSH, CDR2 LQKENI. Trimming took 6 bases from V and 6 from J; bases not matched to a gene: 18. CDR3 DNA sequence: TGTGCCAGCTCCCTCTATACGACCCCGGACAGGGAGGATGGCTACACCTTC. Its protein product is CASSLYTTPDREDGYTF.

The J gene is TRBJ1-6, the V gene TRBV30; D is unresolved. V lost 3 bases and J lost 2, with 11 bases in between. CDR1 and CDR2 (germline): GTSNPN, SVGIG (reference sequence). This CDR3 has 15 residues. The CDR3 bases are TGTGCCTGGAGGCTGTGGGCAGCCTATAATTCACCCCTCCACTTT. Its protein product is CAWRLWAAYNSPLHF.

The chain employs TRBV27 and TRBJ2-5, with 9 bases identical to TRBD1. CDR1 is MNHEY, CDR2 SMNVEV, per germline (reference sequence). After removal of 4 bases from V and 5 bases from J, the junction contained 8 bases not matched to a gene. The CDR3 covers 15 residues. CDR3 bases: TGTGCCAGCAGTTCAGGGACAGGGTGGGGGGAGACCCAGTACTTC. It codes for CASSSGTGWGETQYF.

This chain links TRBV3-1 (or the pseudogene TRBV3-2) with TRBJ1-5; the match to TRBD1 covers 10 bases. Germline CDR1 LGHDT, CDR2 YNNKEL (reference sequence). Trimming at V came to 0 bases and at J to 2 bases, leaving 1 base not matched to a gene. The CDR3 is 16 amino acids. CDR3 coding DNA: TGTGCCAGCAGCCAAGATGGGACAGGGGGCAATCAGCCCCAGCATTTT. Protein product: CASSQDGTGGNQPQHF.

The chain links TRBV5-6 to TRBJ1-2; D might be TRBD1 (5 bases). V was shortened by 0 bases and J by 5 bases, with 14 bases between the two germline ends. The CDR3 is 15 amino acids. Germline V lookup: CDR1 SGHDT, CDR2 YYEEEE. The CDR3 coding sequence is TGTGCCAGCAGCTTGGAACAGGAACCTTTTTATGGCTACACCTTC. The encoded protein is CASSLEQEPFYGYTF.

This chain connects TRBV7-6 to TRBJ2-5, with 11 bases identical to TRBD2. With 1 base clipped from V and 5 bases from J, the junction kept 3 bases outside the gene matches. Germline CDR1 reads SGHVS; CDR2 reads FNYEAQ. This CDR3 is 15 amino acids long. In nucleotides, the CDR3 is TGTGCCAGCAGCTTAGGACTAGCGGGAACGGAGACCCAGTACTTC. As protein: CASSLGLAGTETQYF.

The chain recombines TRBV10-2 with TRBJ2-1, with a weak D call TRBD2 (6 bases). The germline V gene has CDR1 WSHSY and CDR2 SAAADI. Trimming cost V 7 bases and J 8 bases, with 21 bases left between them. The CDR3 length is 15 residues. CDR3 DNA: TGCGCCAGCAAGAGGAGGGACGGCCCCGGGGATGAGCAGTTCTTC. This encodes CASKRRDGPGDEQFF.

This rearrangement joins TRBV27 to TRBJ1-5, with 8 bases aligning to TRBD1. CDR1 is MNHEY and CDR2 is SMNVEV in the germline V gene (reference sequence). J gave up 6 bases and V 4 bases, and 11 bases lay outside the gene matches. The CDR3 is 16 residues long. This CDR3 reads CASSSRDRGRGQPQHF. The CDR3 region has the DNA TGTGCCAGCAGTTCCCGAGACAGGGGACGGGGTCAGCCCCAGCATTTT.

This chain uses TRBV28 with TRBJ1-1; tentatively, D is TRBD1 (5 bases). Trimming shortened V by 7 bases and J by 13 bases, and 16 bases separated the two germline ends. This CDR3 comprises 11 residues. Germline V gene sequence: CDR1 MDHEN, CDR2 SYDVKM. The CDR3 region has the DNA TGTGCCAGCATGGGGCGGTCTCTCTTTTTCTTT. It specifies CASMGRSLFFF.

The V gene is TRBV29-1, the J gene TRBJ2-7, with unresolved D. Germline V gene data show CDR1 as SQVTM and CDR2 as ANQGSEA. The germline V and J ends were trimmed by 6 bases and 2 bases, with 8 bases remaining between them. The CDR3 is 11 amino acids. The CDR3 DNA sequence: TGCAGCGTATATAGCACCTACGAGCAGTACTTC. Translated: CSVYSTYEQYF.

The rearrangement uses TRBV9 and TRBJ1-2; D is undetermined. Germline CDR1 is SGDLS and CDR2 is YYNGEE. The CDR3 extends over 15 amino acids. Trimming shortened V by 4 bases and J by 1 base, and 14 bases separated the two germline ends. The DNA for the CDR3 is TGTGCCAGCAGCCCTTCCCCGGGAAATAACTATGGCTACACCTTC. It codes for CASSPSPGNNYGYTF.